This TCR beta chain was sequenced during a study of shared clonotypes between healthy human individuals. Findings of the study overall: A reduction in generation probabilities was seen for non-shared clonotypes relative to those shared by all four donors.

About this clone: What it binds is unknown.

CDR3 length: 15 amino acids. Germline V lookup: CDR1 ENHRY, CDR2 SYGVKD. The V and J ends lost 3 bases and 1 base, in that order; junction bases with no gene match: 2. Per the authors' pipeline: Without quality scores, immunoSEQ junctional reads could not be filtered like full-length reads. Profiled with immunoSEQ multiplex PCR; TCRdb holds only in-frame clones, not every one. The DNA was the basis for D and trimming; V, J and clone size are from that table. The data show about a million clones, with more than 75% seen just once and roughly 1.5% held by the top ten. The rearrangement uses TRBV10-3 and TRBJ2-7; TRBD2 aligns across 11 bases. Material: memory CD4+ T cells sorted from blood. As to subset: CD45RA-negative fraction. The receptor's source is a man younger than 35 in good health. CDR3 in amino acids: CAISEASGRSYEQYF. CDR3 in DNA: TGTGCCATCAGTGAAGCTAGCGGGAGGTCCTACGAGCAGTACTTC.